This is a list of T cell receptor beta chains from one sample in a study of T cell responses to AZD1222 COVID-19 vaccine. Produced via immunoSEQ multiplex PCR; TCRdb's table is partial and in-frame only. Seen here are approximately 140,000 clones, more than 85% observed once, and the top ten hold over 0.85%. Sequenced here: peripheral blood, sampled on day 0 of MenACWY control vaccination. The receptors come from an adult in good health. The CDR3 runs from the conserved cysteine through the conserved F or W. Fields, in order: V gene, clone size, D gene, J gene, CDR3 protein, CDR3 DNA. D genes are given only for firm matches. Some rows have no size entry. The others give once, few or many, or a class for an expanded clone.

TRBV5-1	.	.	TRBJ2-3	CASTPASGVDTQYF	TGCGCCAGCACCCCCGCCTCGGGAGTAGATACGCAGTATTTT
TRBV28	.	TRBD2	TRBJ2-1	CASSPGGGRSYNEQFF	TGTGCCAGCAGCCCCGGTGGCGGGAGGTCGTACAATGAGCAGTTCTTC
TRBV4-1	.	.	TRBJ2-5	CASSQEGSARETQYF	TGCGCCAGCAGCCAAGAGGGGTCCGCGCGGGAGACCCAGTACTTC
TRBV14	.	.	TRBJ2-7	CASSSYRYPYEQYF	TGTGCCAGCAGCTCCTACAGATACCCCTACGAGCAGTACTTC
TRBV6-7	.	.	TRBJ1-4	CASPEKLFF	TGTGCCAGCCCTGAAAAACTGTTTTTT
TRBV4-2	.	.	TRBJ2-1	CASSPTTRGDEQFF	TGTGCCAGCAGCCCCACGACCCGCGGGGATGAGCAGTTCTTC
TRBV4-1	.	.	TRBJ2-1	CASSQGLAGPSYNEQFF	TGCGCCAGCAGCCAAGGTCTGGCGGGCCCCTCCTACAATGAGCAGTTCTTC
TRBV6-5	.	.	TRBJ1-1	CASKEVENTEAFF	TGTGCCAGCAAAGAAGTCGAGAACACTGAAGCTTTCTTT
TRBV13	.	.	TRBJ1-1	CASSSNRGANTEAFF	TGTGCCAGCAGCTCCAACCGGGGGGCGAACACTGAAGCTTTCTTT
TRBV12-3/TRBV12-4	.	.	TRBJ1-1	CASSLAQTGAFF	TGTGCCAGCAGTTTAGCCCAAACGGGAGCTTTCTTT
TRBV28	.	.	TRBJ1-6	CASSLTWGDSPLHF	TGTGCCAGCAGTTTAACGTGGGGAGATTCACCCCTCCACTTT
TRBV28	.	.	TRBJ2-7	CASSLAGGSYEQYF	TGTGCCAGCAGTTTAGCGGGCGGCTCCTACGAGCAGTACTTC
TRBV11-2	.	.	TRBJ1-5	CASSRGLFNQPQHF	TGTGCCAGCAGCCGCGGTTTATTCAATCAGCCCCAGCATTTT
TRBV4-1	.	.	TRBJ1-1	CASSQTELTEAFF	TGCGCCAGCAGCCAAACGGAGTTGACTGAAGCTTTCTTT
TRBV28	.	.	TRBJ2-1	CASTGTEQFF	TGTGCCAGCACCGGGACCGAGCAGTTCTTC
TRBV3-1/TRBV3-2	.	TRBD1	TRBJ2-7	CASRQTGTETQQYF	TGTGCCAGCAGGCAAACCGGGACAGAAACGCAGCAGTACTTC
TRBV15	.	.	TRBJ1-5	CATSRDPNQPQHF	TGTGCCACCAGCAGAGATCCTAATCAGCCCCAGCATTTT
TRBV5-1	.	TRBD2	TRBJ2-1	CASSTLLAGVGNEQFF	TGCGCCAGCAGCACTCTTCTAGCGGGGGTAGGTAATGAGCAGTTCTTC
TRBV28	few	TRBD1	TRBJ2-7	CASSLDRGHREQYF	TGTGCCAGCAGTCTAGACAGGGGGCATCGCGAGCAGTACTTC
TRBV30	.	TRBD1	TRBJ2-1	CAWSRDRYNEQFF	TGTGCCTGGTCCCGGGACAGGTACAATGAGCAGTTCTTC
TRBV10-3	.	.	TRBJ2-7	CAISESAGRPYEQYF	TGTGCCATCAGTGAGTCGGCAGGGAGACCCTACGAGCAGTACTTC
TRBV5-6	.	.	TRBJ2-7	CASSRLDSSYEQYF	TGTGCCAGCAGCCGATTAGACAGCTCCTACGAGCAGTACTTC
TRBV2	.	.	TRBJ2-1	CASSENTLYNEQFF	TGTGCCAGCAGTGAAAACACCCTGTACAATGAGCAGTTCTTC
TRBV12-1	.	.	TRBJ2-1	CASSLRLPVPGQGGSVSYNEQFF	TGTGCCAGCAGCTTGAGACTTCCGGTCCCGGGACAGGGTGGTTCGGTCTCCTACAATGAGCAGTTCTTC
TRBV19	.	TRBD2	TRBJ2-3	CATTGGGFSTDTQYF	TGTGCCACTACGGGAGGGGGATTTAGCACAGATACGCAGTATTTT
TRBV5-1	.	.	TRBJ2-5	CATALGGAGETQYF	TGCGCCACAGCGTTGGGCGGAGCGGGTGAGACCCAGTACTTC
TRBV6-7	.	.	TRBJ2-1	CASSYFMRGWNEQFF	TGTGCCAGCAGTTACTTCATGCGGGGTTGGAATGAGCAGTTCTTC
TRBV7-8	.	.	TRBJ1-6	CASSFEESSYNSPLHF	TGTGCCAGCAGCTTCGAAGAGAGCTCCTATAATTCACCCCTCCACTTT
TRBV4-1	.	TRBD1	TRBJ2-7	CASSVSGTGGYYEQYF	TGCGCCAGCAGTGTTTCCGGGACAGGGGGCTACTACGAGCAGTACTTC
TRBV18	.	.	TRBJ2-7	CASSPIGRVSSYEQYF	TGTGCCAGCTCACCAATAGGCAGGGTTAGCTCCTACGAGCAGTACTTC
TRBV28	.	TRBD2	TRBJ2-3	CASSTGGGTDTQYF	TGTGCCAGCAGTACAGGCGGGGGAACAGATACGCAGTATTTT
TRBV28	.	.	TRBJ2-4	CASSLYSRIAKNIQYF	TGTGCCAGCAGTTTATATAGCAGAATAGCCAAAAACATTCAGTACTTC
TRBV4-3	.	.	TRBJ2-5	CASSQATGLGATQYF	TGCGCCAGCAGCCAGGCTACCGGACTGGGGGCGACCCAGTACTTC
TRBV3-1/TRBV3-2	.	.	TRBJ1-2	CASSPAPKGERIIYGYTF	TGTGCCAGCAGCCCCGCACCGAAGGGAGAGCGTATTATCTATGGCTACACCTTC
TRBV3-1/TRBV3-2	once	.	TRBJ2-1	CASSQEISYNEQFF	TGTGCCAGCAGCCAAGAGATATCCTACAATGAGCAGTTCTTC
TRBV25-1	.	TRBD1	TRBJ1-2	CASSATNRGSAGYTF	TGTGCCAGCAGTGCCACTAACAGGGGGTCGGCTGGCTACACCTTC
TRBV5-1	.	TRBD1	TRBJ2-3	CASSVDRHTQRRSTDTQYF	TGCGCCAGCAGCGTGGACAGGCATACCCAGCGGAGGAGCACAGATACGCAGTATTTT
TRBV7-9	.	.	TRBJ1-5	CASSSTGGRNQPQHF	TGTGCCAGCAGCTCCACCGGGGGGCGGAATCAGCCCCAGCATTTT
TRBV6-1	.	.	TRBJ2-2	CASSEPRGVKTNTGELFF	TGTGCCAGCAGTGAGCCAAGGGGGGTGAAGACGAACACCGGGGAGCTGTTTTTT
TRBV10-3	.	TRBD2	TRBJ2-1	CAISEPSGTYNEQFF	TGTGCCATCAGTGAACCTAGCGGCACCTACAATGAGCAGTTCTTC
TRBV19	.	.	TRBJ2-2	CASSIAGYTGELFF	TGTGCCAGTAGTATTGCTGGGTACACCGGGGAGCTGTTTTTT
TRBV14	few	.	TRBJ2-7	CASSQGNLYEQYF	TGTGCCAGCAGCCAGGGGAATTTGTACGAGCAGTACTTC
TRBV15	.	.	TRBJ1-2	CATSSTTGFVGYTF	TGTGCCACCAGCAGCACCACAGGGTTTGTTGGCTACACCTTC
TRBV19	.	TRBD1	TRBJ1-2	CAAGNPGQGPNYGYTF	TGTGCCGCCGGGAATCCGGGACAGGGTCCTAACTATGGCTACACCTTC
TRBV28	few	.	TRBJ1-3	CASSWDRSSGNTIYF	TGTGCCAGCAGTTGGGACCGAAGCTCTGGAAACACCATATATTTT
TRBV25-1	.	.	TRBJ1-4	CASSDDSLVEKLFF	TGTGCCAGCAGCGATGACAGCCTGGTTGAAAAACTGTTTTTT
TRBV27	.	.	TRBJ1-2	CASSLSPGQLGGYTF	TGTGCCAGCAGTTTATCACCAGGACAGTTGGGTGGCTACACCTTC
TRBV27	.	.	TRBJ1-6	CASSLYPGAGNSPLHF	TGTGCCAGCAGTTTATATCCAGGGGCAGGGAATTCACCCCTCCACTTT
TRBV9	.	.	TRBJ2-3	CASSVGTDTQYF	TGTGCCAGCAGCGTAGGAACAGATACGCAGTATTTT
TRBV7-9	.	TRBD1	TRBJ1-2	CASSLSTGANYGYTF	TGTGCCAGCAGCTTAAGTACAGGGGCGAACTATGGCTACACCTTC
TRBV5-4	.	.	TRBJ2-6	CASSLVGGANVLTF	TGTGCCAGCAGCTTGGTTGGTGGGGCCAACGTCCTGACTTTC
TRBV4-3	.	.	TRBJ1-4	CASSQESETNEKLFF	TGCGCCAGCAGCCAAGAGTCGGAGACTAATGAAAAACTGTTTTTT
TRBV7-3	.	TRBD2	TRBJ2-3	CASSIWRGALDTQYF	TGTGCCAGCAGCATCTGGCGGGGGGCCCTAGATACGCAGTATTTT